The source of this T cell receptor beta chain is a study of blood T cell repertoires in COVID-19. In the study overall: Collection of acute and convalescent COVID-19 samples took place in the United States, Italy and Spain. In each case, the material was cDNA or gDNA derived from T cells, B-cell-depleted T cells, or PBMCs.

This clone appeared a single time. The V end was cut by 4 bases, the J end by 11 bases, with 12 bases between. The germline gives CDR1 MNHEY, CDR2 SVGAGI. This CDR3 has 13 amino acids. The authors' processing: Reference gene primer amplification gave nucleated cell count estimates. Clones were read by immunoSEQ multiplex PCR, and TCRdb kept only the in-frame ones, dropping some. V, J and clone size were drawn from that table, and D and trimming were deduced from the DNA. The sample contains some 120,000 clones, 80% to 95% of which appear only once. Seattle patients were enrolled during active infection and followed longitudinally.

The sample was peripheral blood. This receptor was obtained from a man in his forties or fifties with COVID-19, enrolled during active disease. V gene TRBV6-5 combines with J gene TRBJ1-6; a weak D match, TRBD1 (6 bases). The CDR3 protein is CASSWDKIAPLHF. The CDR3 bases are TGTGCCAGCAGTTGGGACAAAATCGCACCCCTCCACTTT.